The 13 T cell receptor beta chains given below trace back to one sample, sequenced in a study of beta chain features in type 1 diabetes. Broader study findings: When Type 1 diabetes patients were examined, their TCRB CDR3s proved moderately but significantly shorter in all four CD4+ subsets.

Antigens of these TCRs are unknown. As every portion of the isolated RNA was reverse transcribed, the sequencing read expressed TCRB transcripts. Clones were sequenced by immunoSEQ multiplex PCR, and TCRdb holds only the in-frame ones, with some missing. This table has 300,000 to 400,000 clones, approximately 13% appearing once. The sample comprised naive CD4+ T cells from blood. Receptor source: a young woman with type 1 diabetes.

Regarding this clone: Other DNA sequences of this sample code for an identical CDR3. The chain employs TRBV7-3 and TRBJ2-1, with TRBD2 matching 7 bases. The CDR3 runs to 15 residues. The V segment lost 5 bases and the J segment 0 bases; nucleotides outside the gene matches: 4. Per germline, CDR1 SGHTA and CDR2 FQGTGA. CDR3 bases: TGTGCCAGCAGCCCTAGCGGTAGCTCCTACAATGAGCAGTTCTTC. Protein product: CASSPSGSSYNEQFF.

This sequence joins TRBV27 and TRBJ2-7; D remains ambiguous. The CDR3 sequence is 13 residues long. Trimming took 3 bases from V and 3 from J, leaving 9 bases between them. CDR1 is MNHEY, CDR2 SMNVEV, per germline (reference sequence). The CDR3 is CASSFRPSYEQYF. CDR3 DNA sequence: TGTGCCAGCAGTTTCCGCCCTAGCTACGAGCAGTACTTC.

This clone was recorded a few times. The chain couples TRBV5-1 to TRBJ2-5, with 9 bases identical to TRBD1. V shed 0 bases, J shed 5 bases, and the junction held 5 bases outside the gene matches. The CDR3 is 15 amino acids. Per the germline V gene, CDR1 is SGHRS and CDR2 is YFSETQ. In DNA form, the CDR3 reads TGCGCCAGCAGCTTGGGGGCACAGGGGGCGGAGACCCAGTACTTC. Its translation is CASSLGAQGAETQYF. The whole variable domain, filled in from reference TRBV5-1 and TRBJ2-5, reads KAGVTQTPRYLIKTRGQQVTLSCSPISGHRSVSWYQQTPGQGLQFLFEYFSETQRNKGNFPGRFSGRQFSNSRSEMNVSTLELGDSALYLCASSLGAQGAETQYFGPGTRLLVL.

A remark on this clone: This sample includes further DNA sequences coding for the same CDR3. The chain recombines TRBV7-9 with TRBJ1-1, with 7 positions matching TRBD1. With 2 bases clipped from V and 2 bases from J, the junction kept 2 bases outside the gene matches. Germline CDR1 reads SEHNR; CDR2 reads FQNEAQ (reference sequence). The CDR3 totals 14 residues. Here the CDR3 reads CASSLRQGNTEAFF. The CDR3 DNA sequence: TGTGCCAGCAGCTTAAGACAGGGTAACACTGAAGCTTTCTTT.

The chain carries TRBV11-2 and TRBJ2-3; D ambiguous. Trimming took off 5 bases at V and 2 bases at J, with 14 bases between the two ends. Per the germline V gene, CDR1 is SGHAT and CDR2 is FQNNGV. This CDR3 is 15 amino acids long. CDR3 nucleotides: TGTGCCAGCAGCCTCTCGCCGGTGTTCACAGATACGCAGTATTTT. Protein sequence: CASSLSPVFTDTQYF. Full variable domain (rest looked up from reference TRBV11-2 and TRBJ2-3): EAGVAQSPRYKIIEKRQSVAFWCNPISGHATLYWYQQILGQGPKLLIQFQNNGVVDDSQLPKDRFSAERLKGVDSTLKIQPAKLEDSAVYLCASSLSPVFTDTQYFGPGTRLTVL.

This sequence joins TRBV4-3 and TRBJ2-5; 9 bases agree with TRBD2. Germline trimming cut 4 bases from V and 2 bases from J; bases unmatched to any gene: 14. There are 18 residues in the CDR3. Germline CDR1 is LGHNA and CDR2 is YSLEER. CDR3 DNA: TGCGCCAGCAGCCCCGGTGTAGCGGGAGAAGGGTCACAAGAGACCCAGTACTTC. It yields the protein CASSPGVAGEGSQETQYF.

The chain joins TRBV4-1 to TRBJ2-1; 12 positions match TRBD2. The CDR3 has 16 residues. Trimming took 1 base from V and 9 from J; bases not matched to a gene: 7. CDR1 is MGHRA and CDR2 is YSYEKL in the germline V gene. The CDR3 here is CASSQGLAGVASEQFF. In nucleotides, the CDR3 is TGCGCCAGCAGCCAAGGACTAGCGGGAGTAGCTAGTGAGCAGTTCTTC.

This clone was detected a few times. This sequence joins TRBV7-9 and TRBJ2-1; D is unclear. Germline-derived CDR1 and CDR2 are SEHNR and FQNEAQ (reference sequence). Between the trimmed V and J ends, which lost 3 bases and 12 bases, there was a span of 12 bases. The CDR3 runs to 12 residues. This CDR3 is CASSFSPPGQFF. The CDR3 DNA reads TGTGCCAGCAGCTTTAGTCCCCCCGGGCAGTTCTTC. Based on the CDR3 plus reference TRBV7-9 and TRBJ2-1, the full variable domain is DTGVSQNPRHKITKRGQNVTFRCDPISEHNRLYWYRQTLGQGPEFLTYFQNEAQLEKSRLLSDRFSAERPKGSFSTLEIQRTEQGDSAMYLCASSFSPPGQFFGPGTRLTVL.

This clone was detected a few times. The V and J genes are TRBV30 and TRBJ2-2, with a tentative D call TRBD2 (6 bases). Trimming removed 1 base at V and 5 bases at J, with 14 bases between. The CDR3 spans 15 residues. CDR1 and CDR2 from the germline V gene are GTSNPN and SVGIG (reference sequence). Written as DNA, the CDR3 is TGTGCCTGGAGTGCCCCTTCCCGGGGGACCGGGGAGCTGTTTTTT. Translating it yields CAWSAPSRGTGELFF.

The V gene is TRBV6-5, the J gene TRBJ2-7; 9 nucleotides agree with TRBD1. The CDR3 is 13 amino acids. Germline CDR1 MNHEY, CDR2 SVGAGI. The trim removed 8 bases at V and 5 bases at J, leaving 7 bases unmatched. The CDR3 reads CASSPDRGHEQYV. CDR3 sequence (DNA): TGTGCCAGCTCCCCGGACAGGGGCCACGAGCAGTACGTC.

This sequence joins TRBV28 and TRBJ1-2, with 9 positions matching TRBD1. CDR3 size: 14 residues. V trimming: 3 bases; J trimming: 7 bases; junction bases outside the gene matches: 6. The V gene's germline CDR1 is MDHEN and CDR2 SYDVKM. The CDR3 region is CASSFPTGGSGYTF. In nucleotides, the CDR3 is TGTGCCAGCAGTTTTCCCACAGGGGGCAGTGGCTACACCTTC.

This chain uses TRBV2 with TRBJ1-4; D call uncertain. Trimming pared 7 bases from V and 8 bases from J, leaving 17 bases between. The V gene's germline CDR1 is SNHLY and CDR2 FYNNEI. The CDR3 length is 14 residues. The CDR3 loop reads CASTLRGSGEKLFF. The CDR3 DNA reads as TGTGCCAGCACTCTACGAGGGAGTGGGGAAAAACTGTTTTTT.

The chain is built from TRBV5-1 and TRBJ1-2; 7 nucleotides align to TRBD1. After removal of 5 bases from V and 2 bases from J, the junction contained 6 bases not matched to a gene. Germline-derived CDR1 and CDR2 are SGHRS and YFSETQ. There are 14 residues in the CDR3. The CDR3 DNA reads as TGCGCCAGCAGTCGGGACAGCGAAAACTATGGCTACACCTTC. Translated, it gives CASSRDSENYGYTF.